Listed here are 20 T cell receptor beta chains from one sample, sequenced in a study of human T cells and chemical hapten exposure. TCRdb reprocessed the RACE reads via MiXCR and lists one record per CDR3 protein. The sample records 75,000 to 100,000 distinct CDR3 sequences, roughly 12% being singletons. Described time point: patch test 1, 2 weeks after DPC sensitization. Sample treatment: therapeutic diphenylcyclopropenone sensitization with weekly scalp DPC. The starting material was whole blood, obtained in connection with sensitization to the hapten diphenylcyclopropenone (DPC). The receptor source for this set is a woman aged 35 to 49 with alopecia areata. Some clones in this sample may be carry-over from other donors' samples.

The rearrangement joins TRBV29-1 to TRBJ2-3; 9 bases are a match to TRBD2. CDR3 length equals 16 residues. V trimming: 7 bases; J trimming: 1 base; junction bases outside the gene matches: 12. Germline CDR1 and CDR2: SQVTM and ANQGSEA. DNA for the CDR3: TGCAGCGCCGATGGGGCTAGCGGGACTCGCACAGATACGCAGTATTTT. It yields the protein CSADGASGTRTDTQYF.

CDR3 residues: CATSDPDGRGDETQYF. CDR3 nucleotide sequence: TGTGCCACCAGTGACCCGGACGGCAGAGGGGACGAGACCCAGTACTTC. V usage is TRBV24-1 and J usage is TRBJ2-5; D may match TRBD1 or TRBD2 (5 bases each). Germline V gene data show CDR1 as KGHDR and CDR2 as SFDVKD. This CDR3 region has 16 residues. V shed 4 bases and J shed 5 bases, with 19 bases lying between them.

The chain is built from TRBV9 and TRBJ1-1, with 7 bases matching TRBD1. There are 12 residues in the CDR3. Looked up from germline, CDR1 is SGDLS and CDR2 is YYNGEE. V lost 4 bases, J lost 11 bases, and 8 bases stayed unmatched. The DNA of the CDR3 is TGTGCCAGCAGCCCCGGGACAGAACGGGCTTTCTTT. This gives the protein CASSPGTERAFF.

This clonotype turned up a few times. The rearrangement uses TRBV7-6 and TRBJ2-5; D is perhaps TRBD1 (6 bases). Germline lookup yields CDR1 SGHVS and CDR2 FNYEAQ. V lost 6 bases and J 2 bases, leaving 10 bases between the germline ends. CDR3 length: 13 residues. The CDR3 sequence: CASRRGQQETQYF. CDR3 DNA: TGTGCCAGCAGACGTGGACAGCAAGAGACCCAGTACTTC.

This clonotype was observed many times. The CDR3 DNA sequence: TGTGCCAGCAGAAGGACTAGCGGGAGCCACAATGAGCAGTTCTTC. This translates into CASRRTSGSHNEQFF. V is TRBV7-2 and J is TRBJ2-1; 13 bases fit TRBD2. CDR3 length: 15 amino acids. The junction had 4 bases not matched to a gene; V was cut back by 6 bases and J by 5 bases. CDR1 is SGHTA, CDR2 FQGNSA, per germline.

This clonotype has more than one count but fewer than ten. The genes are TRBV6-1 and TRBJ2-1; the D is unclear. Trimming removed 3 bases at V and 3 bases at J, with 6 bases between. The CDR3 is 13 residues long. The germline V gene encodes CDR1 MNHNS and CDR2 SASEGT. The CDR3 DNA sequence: TGTGCCAGCAGTGACACAGTCTACAATGAGCAGTTCTTC. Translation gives CASSDTVYNEQFF.

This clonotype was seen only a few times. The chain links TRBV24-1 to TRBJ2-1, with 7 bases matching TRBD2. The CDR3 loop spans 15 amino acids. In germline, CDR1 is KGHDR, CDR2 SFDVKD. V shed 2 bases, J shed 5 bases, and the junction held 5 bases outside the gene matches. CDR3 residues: CATSDSGRGHNEQFF. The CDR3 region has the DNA TGTGCCACCAGTGATTCTGGGAGGGGTCACAATGAGCAGTTCTTC.

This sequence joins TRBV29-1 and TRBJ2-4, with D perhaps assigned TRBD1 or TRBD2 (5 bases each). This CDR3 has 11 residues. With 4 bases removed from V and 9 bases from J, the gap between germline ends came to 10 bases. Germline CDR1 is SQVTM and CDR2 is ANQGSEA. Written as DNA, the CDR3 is TGCAGCGTTGTGGGGCTAGCCATTCAGTACTTC. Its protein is CSVVGLAIQYF.

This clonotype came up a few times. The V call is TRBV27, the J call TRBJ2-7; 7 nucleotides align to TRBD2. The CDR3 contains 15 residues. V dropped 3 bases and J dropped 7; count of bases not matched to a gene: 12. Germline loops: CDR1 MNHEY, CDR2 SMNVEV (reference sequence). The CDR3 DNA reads TGTGCCAGCAGTTTCGCAGGGAGGGGCTTTGCGGAGCAGTACTTC. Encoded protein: CASSFAGRGFAEQYF.

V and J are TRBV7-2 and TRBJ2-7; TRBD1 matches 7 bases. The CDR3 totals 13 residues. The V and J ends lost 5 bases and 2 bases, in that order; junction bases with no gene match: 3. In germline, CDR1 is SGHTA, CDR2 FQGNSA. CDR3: CASSRTGTYEQYF. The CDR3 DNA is TGTGCCAGCAGCCGGACAGGAACCTACGAGCAGTACTTC.

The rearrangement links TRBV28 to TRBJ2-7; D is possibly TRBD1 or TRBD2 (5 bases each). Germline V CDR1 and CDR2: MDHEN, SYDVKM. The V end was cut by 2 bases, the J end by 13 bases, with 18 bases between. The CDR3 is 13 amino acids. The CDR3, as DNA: TGTGCCAGCAGTTTACGGCGGGCAGGGCGCTCATACTTC. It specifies CASSLRRAGRSYF.

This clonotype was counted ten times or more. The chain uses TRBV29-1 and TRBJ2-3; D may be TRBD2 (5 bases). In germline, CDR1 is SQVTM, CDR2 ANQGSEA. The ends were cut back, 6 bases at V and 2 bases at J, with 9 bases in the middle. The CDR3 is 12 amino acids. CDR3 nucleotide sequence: TGCAGCGTAGACTACAACACAGATACGCAGTATTTT. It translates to CSVDYNTDTQYF.

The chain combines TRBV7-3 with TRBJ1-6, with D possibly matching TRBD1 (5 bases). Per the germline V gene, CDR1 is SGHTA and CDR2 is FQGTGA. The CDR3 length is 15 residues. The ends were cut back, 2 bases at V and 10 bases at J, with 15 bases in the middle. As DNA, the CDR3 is TGTGCCAGCAGCTTATCATCAGGGTCCGAGTCACCCCTCCACTTT. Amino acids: CASSLSSGSESPLHF.

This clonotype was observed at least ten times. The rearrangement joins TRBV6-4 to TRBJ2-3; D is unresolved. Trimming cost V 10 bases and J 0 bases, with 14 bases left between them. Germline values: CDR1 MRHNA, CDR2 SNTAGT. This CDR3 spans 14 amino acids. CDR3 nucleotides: TGTGCCACCTCGAGCCGTCCTAGCACAGATACGCAGTATTTT. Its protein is CATSSRPSTDTQYF.

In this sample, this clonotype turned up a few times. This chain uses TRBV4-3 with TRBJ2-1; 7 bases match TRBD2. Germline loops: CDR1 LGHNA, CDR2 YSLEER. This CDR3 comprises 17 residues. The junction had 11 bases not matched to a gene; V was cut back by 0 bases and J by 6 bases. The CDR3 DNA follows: TGCGCCAGCAGCCAAGATGATTGGGCGGGAGTAGGCAATGAGCAGTTCTTC. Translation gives CASSQDDWAGVGNEQFF.

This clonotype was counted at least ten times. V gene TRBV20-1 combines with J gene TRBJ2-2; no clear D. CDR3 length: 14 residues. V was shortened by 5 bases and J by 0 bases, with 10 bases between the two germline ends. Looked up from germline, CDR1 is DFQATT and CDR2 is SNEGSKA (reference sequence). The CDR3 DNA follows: TGCAGTGCTCCGGACCCCACGAACACCGGGGAGCTGTTTTTT. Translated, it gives CSAPDPTNTGELFF.

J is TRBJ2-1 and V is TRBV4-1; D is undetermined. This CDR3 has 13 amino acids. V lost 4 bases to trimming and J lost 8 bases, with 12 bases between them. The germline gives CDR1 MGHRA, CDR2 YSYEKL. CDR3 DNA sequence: TGCGCCAGCAGCCCCGGCCCCTGGGATGAGCAGTTCTTC. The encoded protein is CASSPGPWDEQFF.

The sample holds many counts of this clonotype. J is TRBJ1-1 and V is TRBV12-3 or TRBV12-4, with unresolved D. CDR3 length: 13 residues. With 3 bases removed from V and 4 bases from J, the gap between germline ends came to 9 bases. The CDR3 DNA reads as TGTGCCAGCAGTTTTCGGGCCGCCACTGAAGCTTTCTTT. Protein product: CASSFRAATEAFF.

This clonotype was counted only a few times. CDR3 protein: CSAPYEGMNTEAFF. The CDR3 nucleotides are TGCAGCGCCCCTTACGAGGGGATGAACACTGAAGCTTTCTTT. The V and J genes are TRBV20-1 and TRBJ1-1; D might be TRBD1 (5 bases). CDR1 is DFQATT and CDR2 is SNEGSKA in the germline V gene (reference sequence). There are 14 residues in the CDR3.

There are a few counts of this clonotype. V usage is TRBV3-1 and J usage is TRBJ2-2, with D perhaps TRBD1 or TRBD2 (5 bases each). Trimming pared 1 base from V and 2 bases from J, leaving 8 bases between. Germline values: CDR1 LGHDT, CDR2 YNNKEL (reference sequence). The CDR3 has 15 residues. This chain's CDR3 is CASSQGGSNTGELFF. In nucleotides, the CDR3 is TGTGCCAGCAGCCAAGGGGGGTCCAACACCGGGGAGCTGTTTTTT.